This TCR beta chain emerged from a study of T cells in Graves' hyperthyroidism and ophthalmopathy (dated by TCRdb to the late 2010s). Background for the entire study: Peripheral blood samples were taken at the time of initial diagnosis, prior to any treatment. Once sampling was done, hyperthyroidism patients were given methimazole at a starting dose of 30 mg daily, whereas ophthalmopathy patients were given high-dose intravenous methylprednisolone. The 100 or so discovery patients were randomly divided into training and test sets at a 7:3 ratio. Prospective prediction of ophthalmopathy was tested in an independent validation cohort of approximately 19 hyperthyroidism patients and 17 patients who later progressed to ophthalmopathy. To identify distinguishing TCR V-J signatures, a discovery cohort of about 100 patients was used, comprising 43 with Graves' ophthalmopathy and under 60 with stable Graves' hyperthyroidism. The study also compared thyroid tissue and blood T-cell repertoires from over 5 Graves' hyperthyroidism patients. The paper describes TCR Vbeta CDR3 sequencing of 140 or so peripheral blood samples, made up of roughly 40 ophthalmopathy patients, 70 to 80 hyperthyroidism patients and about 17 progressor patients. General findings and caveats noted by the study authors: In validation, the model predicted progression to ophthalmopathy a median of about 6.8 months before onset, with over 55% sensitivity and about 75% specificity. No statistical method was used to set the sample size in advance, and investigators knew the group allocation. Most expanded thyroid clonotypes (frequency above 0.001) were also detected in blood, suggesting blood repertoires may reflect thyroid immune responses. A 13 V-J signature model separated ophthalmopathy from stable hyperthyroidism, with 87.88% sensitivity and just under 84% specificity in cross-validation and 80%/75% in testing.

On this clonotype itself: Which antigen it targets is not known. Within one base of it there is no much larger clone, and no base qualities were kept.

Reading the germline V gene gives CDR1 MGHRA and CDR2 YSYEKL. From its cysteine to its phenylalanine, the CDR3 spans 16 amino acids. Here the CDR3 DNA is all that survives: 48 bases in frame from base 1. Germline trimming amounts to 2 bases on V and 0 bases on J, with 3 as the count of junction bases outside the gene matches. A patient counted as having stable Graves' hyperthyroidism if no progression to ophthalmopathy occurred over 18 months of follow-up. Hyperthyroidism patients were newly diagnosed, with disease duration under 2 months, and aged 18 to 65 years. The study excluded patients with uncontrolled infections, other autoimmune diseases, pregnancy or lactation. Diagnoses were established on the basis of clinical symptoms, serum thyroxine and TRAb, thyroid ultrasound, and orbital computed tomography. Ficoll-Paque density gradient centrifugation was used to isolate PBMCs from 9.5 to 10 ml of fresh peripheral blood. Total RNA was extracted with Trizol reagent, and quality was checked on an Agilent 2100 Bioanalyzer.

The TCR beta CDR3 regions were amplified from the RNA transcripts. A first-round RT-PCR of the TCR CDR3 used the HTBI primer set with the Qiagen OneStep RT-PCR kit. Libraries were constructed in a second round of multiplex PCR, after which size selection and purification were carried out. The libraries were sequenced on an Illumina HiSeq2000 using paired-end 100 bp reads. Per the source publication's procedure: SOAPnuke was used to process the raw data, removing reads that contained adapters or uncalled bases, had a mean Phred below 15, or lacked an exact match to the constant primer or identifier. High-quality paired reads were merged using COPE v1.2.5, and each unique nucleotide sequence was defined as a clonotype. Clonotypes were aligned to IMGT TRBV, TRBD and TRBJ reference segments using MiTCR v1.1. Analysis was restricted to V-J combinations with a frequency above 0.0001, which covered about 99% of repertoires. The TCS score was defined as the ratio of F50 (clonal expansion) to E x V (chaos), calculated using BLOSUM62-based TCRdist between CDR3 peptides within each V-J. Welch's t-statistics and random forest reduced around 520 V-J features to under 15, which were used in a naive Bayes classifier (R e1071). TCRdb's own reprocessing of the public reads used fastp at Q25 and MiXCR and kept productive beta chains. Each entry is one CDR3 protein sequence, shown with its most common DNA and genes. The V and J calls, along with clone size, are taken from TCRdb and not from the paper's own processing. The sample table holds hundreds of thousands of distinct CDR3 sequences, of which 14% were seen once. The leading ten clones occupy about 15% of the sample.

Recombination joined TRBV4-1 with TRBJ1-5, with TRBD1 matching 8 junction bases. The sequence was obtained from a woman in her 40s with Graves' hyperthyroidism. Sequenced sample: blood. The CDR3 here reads CASSQQGAYSNQPQHF. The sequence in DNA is TGCGCCAGCAGCCAACAGGGGGCGTATAGCAATCAGCCCCAGCATTTT.